One sample yielded the 32 T cell receptor beta chains listed below, sequenced in a study of T cell repertoires in cytomegalovirus infection. TCRdb itself ran the reads through MiXCR, one entry per CDR3 protein. The table includes some 150,000 distinct CDR3 sequences, about 6.5% detected once. Sequences were obtained from PBMCs. All receptors derive from a human donor in good health (CMV status not recorded). Some clones in this sample may be carry-over from other donors' samples.

This clonotype was seen a few times. CDR3: CAISGRDRGYNEQFF. CDR3 in DNA: TGTGCCATCAGTGGCCGGGACAGGGGGTACAATGAGCAGTTCTTC. The rearrangement uses TRBV10-3 and TRBJ2-1, with TRBD1 matching over 11 bases. In germline, CDR1 is ENHRY, CDR2 SYGVKD. There are 15 residues in the CDR3. The ends lost 4 bases at V and 4 bases at J; junction bases unmatched: 3.

The chain recombines TRBV7-9 with TRBJ2-3, with 8 bases lining up with TRBD2. Germline CDR1 reads SEHNR; CDR2 reads FQNEAQ (reference sequence). V shed 5 bases, J shed 5 bases, and the junction held 6 bases outside the gene matches. CDR3 length: 14 residues. This CDR3 is CASSLTGGRDTQYF. The CDR3 bases are TGTGCCAGCAGCCTTACGGGGGGGAGAGATACGCAGTATTTT.

In this sample, this clonotype turned up many times. V usage is TRBV29-1 and J usage is TRBJ2-1, with 8 nucleotides matching TRBD1. The CDR3 consists of 14 residues. After removal of 8 bases from V and 4 bases from J, the junction contained 10 bases not matched to a gene. Germline V gives CDR1 SQVTM, CDR2 ANQGSEA. The chain's CDR3 is CSTARGTGYNEQFF. CDR3 in DNA: TGCAGCACAGCCCGAGGGACAGGATACAATGAGCAGTTCTTC.

The chain employs TRBV20-1 and TRBJ1-1, with TRBD1 matching 8 bases. The CDR3 runs 15 residues. Germline CDR1 is DFQATT and CDR2 is SNEGSKA (reference sequence). V dropped 6 bases and J dropped 3; count of bases not matched to a gene: 12. The CDR3 sequence: CSAETGVVGDTEAFF. The CDR3 region has the DNA TGCAGTGCCGAGACAGGGGTCGTAGGGGACACTGAAGCTTTCTTT.

A few counts support this clonotype. The V and J genes are TRBV20-1 and TRBJ1-4; D perhaps matches TRBD1 (5 bases). The CDR3 length is 13 residues. CDR1 is DFQATT and CDR2 is SNEGSKA in the germline V gene (reference sequence). V was shortened by 3 bases and J by 4 bases, with 9 bases between the two germline ends. The CDR3 DNA sequence: TGCAGTGCTAGGGGGCAACTTAATGAAAAACTGTTTTTT. Amino acids: CSARGQLNEKLFF.

V gene TRBV4-1 combines with J gene TRBJ2-5; D call uncertain. The CDR3 sequence is 13 residues long. The V end lost 1 base, the J end lost 5 bases, and 8 bases lay between the germline ends. CDR1 is MGHRA and CDR2 is YSYEKL in the germline V gene. The CDR3 sequence is CASSQVHRETQYF. The DNA for the CDR3 is TGCGCCAGCAGCCAAGTACACCGGGAGACCCAGTACTTC.

This clonotype was found a few times. The chain carries TRBV20-1 and TRBJ2-6; no definite D call. From germline, CDR1 is DFQATT and CDR2 SNEGSKA (reference sequence). Trimming took off 0 bases at V and 2 bases at J, with 5 bases between the two ends. This CDR3 is built from 14 residues. The CDR3 region is CSARDIAGANVLTF. For the CDR3, the DNA is TGCAGTGCTAGAGATATCGCTGGGGCCAACGTCCTGACTTTC.

As for this clonotype: This may be a read error, as it is one base from a much larger clone. The V call is TRBV27, the J call TRBJ2-3, with D possibly being TRBD1 or TRBD2 (5 bases each). The CDR3 has 13 residues. Germline CDR1 reads MNHEY; CDR2 reads SMNVEV (reference sequence). The CDR3 loop is CASRVGATDMQYF. The CDR3 DNA reads TGTGCCAGCAGGGTCGGGGCCACAGATATGCAGTATTTT.

This clonotype has a count of ten or more. This rearrangement joins TRBV7-9 to TRBJ1-5, with D perhaps TRBD1 (5 bases). Trimming left V 1 base short and J 9 bases short, with 13 bases between. The CDR3 is 14 amino acids. In germline, CDR1 is SEHNR, CDR2 FQNEAQ (reference sequence). The CDR3 reads CASSLGAGDRPQHF. CDR3 bases: TGTGCCAGCAGCTTAGGCGCGGGCGACAGGCCCCAGCATTTT.

In the case of this clonotype: This may come from a read error, since a much larger clone is one base off. CDR3 sequence: CASSFSTPSQTQYF. Written as DNA, the CDR3 is TGTGCCAGCAGCTTCAGTACCCCGTCCCAGACCCAGTACTTC. The chain has TRBV7-2 and TRBJ2-5; D call uncertain. Trimming removed 3 bases at V and 6 bases at J, with 14 bases between. CDR1 and CDR2 from the germline V gene are SGHTA and FQGNSA. CDR3 length: 14 amino acids.

This clonotype was observed at least ten times. J is TRBJ1-2 and V is TRBV5-6, with 9 positions matching TRBD1. This CDR3 is built from 13 residues. Germline CDR1 reads SGHDT; CDR2 reads YYEEEE. Trimming removed 3 bases from V and 8 bases from J; junction bases left unmatched: 5. As DNA, the CDR3 is TGTGCCAGCAGCTACGGGACAGGGTCCGGCTACACCTTC. Protein sequence: CASSYGTGSGYTF. Full variable domain (outside the CDR3, taken from reference TRBV5-6 and TRBJ1-2): DAGVTQSPTHLIKTRGQQVTLRCSPKSGHDTVSWYQQALGQGPQFIFQYYEEEERQRGNFPDRFSGHQFPNYSSELNVNALLLGDSALYLCASSYGTGSGYTFGSGTRLTVV.

The table lists this clonotype with a few counts. This chain uses TRBV29-1 with TRBJ2-3, with 8 bases that match TRBD2. The CDR3 totals 15 residues. With 2 bases clipped from V and 2 bases from J, the junction kept 6 bases outside the gene matches. Germline-derived CDR1 and CDR2 are SQVTM and ANQGSEA. The CDR3 spells CSVEKARGVTDTQYF. The CDR3 nucleotides are TGCAGCGTTGAAAAGGCGCGGGGGGTCACAGATACGCAGTATTTT.

The sample holds many counts of this clonotype. The rearrangement uses TRBV7-9 and TRBJ1-1; 7 bases match TRBD1. Germline V CDR1 and CDR2: SEHNR, FQNEAQ (reference sequence). The V segment lost 5 bases and the J segment 2 bases; nucleotides outside the gene matches: 11. The CDR3 is 16 residues long. The CDR3 sequence: CASSPGPGQLNTEAFF. In DNA form, the CDR3 reads TGTGCCAGCAGCCCGGGACCGGGACAGCTAAACACTGAAGCTTTCTTT.

Many counts were recorded for this clonotype. The chain couples TRBV28 to TRBJ1-2; 7 bases line up with TRBD1. The germline CDR1 and CDR2 sequences are MDHEN and SYDVKM. Trimming at V came to 5 bases and at J to 6 bases, leaving 3 bases not matched to a gene. The CDR3 spans 12 residues. DNA of the CDR3: TGTGCCAGCAGTGTAAGGGGGCATGGCTACACCTTC. The encoded protein is CASSVRGHGYTF.

This clonotype appeared a few times. The gene calls are TRBV7-2 and TRBJ1-1, with D tentatively TRBD1 (5 bases). V shed 5 bases and J shed 1 base, with 11 bases lying between them. The CDR3 totals 14 residues. CDR1 is SGHTA, CDR2 FQGNSA, per germline. The CDR3 nucleotides read TGTGCCAGCAGCCCCCAGGGAGAGAACACTGAAGCTTTCTTT. Its translation: CASSPQGENTEAFF.

This clonotype was counted many times. The V call is TRBV5-1, the J call TRBJ2-2; 8 bases map to TRBD2. The trim removed 4 bases at V and 5 bases at J, leaving 7 bases unmatched. This CDR3 is built from 15 residues. The V gene's germline CDR1 is SGHRS and CDR2 YFSETQ. CDR3 nucleotide sequence: TGCGCCAGCAGCCCCCGGGAGGGGGAAACCGGGGAGCTGTTTTTT. This gives the protein CASSPREGETGELFF.

This clonotype was observed a few times. J is TRBJ2-5 and V is TRBV20-1; 9 bases match TRBD1. Germline CDR1 is DFQATT and CDR2 is SNEGSKA (reference sequence). This CDR3 comprises 15 residues. After removal of 0 bases from V and 5 bases from J, the junction contained 7 bases not matched to a gene. CDR3 sequence: CSARDGTGFFETQYF. CDR3 nucleotide sequence: TGCAGTGCTAGAGATGGGACAGGGTTTTTCGAGACCCAGTACTTC.

V usage is TRBV10-3 and J usage is TRBJ1-1; tentative D call: TRBD1 (5 bases). The CDR3 length is 13 residues. The germline V and J ends were trimmed by 4 bases and 6 bases, with 12 bases remaining between them. CDR1 is ENHRY and CDR2 is SYGVKD in the germline V gene. The CDR3 protein is CAISGGRGAEAFF. The CDR3 DNA follows: TGTGCCATCAGTGGGGGCCGAGGAGCTGAAGCTTTCTTT.

The table lists this clonotype with many counts. The rearrangement links TRBV28 to TRBJ1-5; D not resolved. The CDR3 extends over 15 amino acids. V dropped 8 bases and J dropped 3 bases, with 17 bases sitting between them. Germline CDR1 and CDR2: MDHEN and SYDVKM. CDR3 amino acids: CASVYGQLHNQPQHF. The CDR3 DNA follows: TGTGCCAGCGTATATGGCCAGCTACACAATCAGCCCCAGCATTTT.

The table lists this clonotype with many counts. This chain joins TRBV3-1 and TRBJ2-7; D gene unclear. Per the germline V gene, CDR1 is LGHDT and CDR2 is YNNKEL (reference sequence). The CDR3 contains 13 residues. V lost 1 base and J 5 bases, leaving 9 bases between the germline ends. The CDR3 DNA sequence: TGTGCCAGCAGCCAAGGGGGTTCTGACGAGCAGTACTTC. It is translated as CASSQGGSDEQYF.

This clonotype has a single count. It is likely a read error, because the conserved phenylalanine at the end of the CDR3 is missing. This chain joins TRBV7-2 and TRBJ2-3; D is undetermined. The ends were cut back, 3 bases at V and 5 bases at J, with 6 bases in the middle. The CDR3 contains 12 residues. The germline CDR1 and CDR2 sequences are SGHTA and FQGNSA. The CDR3 DNA sequence: TGTGCCAGCAGCTTTTTCAAAGATACGCAGTATGGT. Its protein is CASSFFKDTQYG.

This clonotype was seen ten or more times. V is TRBV12-3 or TRBV12-4 and J is TRBJ1-2; TRBD1 is a possible D gene (6 bases). The V gene lost 1 base and the J gene lost 2 bases, with 20 bases spanning the gap. The CDR3 is 18 amino acids. CDR3 region: CASSLVLNPRQANYGYTF. DNA of the CDR3: TGTGCCAGCAGTTTAGTACTAAACCCTCGACAGGCCAACTATGGCTACACCTTC.

This clonotype was counted at least ten times. The V gene is TRBV7-2, the J gene TRBJ1-6; 7 bases match TRBD1. With V trimmed by 4 bases and J by 7 bases, 7 bases remained unmatched. The length of the CDR3 is 15 residues. The germline gives CDR1 SGHTA, CDR2 FQGNSA. The CDR3: CASSSRGTENSPLHF. DNA for the CDR3: TGTGCCAGCAGCTCCCGGGGGACAGAGAATTCACCCCTCCACTTT.

Worth noting for this clonotype: It is likely a read error, because the conserved phenylalanine at the end of the CDR3 is missing. The gene calls are TRBV6-2 or TRBV6-3 and TRBJ2-3; no firm D call. Germline V CDR1 and CDR2: MNHEY, SVGEGT. The CDR3 is 12 amino acids. V was clipped by 2 bases and J by 8 bases, with 8 bases between them. The CDR3 coding sequence is TGTGCCAGCAGTTACACCTCGGGTACGCAGTATGTT. It specifies CASSYTSGTQYV.

A few counts support this clonotype. The rearrangement uses TRBV4-1 and TRBJ1-6, with TRBD1 identical over 8 bases. CDR3 size: 15 residues. The V gene's germline CDR1 is MGHRA and CDR2 YSYEKL. V shed 1 base, J shed 9 bases, and the junction held 5 bases outside the gene matches. This CDR3 reads CASSQGTGILSPLHF. Written as DNA, the CDR3 is TGCGCCAGCAGCCAAGGGACAGGGATTCTTTCACCCCTCCACTTT.

This clonotype has a handful of counts. The chain combines TRBV7-9 with TRBJ2-1, with D possibly matching TRBD2 (6 bases). Trimming left V 6 bases short and J 7 bases short, with 22 bases between. In germline, CDR1 is SEHNR, CDR2 FQNEAQ (reference sequence). This CDR3 comprises 16 residues. CDR3: CASSLRDSTFENEQFF. The CDR3 region has the DNA TGTGCCAGCAGTTTGAGGGACTCCACTTTTGAAAATGAGCAGTTCTTC.

This clonotype appeared many times. J is TRBJ1-2 and V is TRBV7-9, with D possibly being TRBD1 (6 bases). Germline CDR1 reads SEHNR; CDR2 reads FQNEAQ (reference sequence). The CDR3 has 15 residues. V was pared by 3 bases and J by 2 bases, with 13 bases between. The CDR3: CASSFAWTENYGYTF. The CDR3 region has the DNA TGTGCCAGCAGCTTTGCTTGGACAGAGAACTATGGCTACACCTTC.

This clonotype was found many times. V gene TRBV7-9 combines with J gene TRBJ2-7; 7 positions agree with TRBD1. The J segment lost 6 bases and the V segment lost 5 bases, leaving 16 bases of the junction unmatched. The CDR3 spans 16 residues. The germline CDR1 and CDR2 sequences are SEHNR and FQNEAQ (reference sequence). As DNA, the CDR3 is TGTGCCAGCAGCCCCTCGCCCAGGGGGTCCACGGTCGAGCAGTACTTC. It specifies CASSPSPRGSTVEQYF.

This clonotype was counted a few times. The CDR3 coding sequence is TGCGCCAGCAGTGAATACCCAGGCGGGGGGGCGGATACGCAGTATTTT. Residues: CASSEYPGGGADTQYF. The V gene is TRBV5-1, the J gene TRBJ2-3; TRBD2 matches at 9 bases. This CDR3 region has 16 residues. J was trimmed by 6 bases and V by 5 bases; bases with no gene match: 13. CDR1 SGHRS and CDR2 YFSETQ come from the germline V gene.

The chain couples TRBV18 to TRBJ2-1, with D possibly being TRBD2 (6 bases). Germline CDR1 reads KGHSH; CDR2 reads LQKENI. The CDR3 has 15 amino acids. V shed 6 bases and J shed 6 bases, with 18 bases lying between them. CDR3 amino acids: CASSLQAVGGNEQFF. The CDR3 nucleotides read TGTGCCAGCTCCCTCCAGGCGGTCGGGGGCAATGAGCAGTTCTTC.

This clonotype has a count of ten or more. The CDR3 nucleotides are TGTGCCAGCTCACCACCGCCCATCTCAAGCTCCTACAATGAGCAGTTCTTC. This translates into CASSPPPISSSYNEQFF. V usage is TRBV18 and J usage is TRBJ2-1; D unresolved. This CDR3 spans 17 amino acids. Trimming took 0 bases from V and 0 from J, leaving 12 bases between them. Per the germline V gene, CDR1 is KGHSH and CDR2 is LQKENI. Complete variable domain (other parts from reference TRBV18 and TRBJ2-1): NAGVMQNPRHLVRRRGQEARLRCSPMKGHSHVYWYRQLPEEGLKFMVYLQKENIIDESGMPKERFSAEFPKEGPSILRIQQVVRGDSAAYFCASSPPPISSSYNEQFFGPGTRLTVL.

This clonotype came up many times. The genes are TRBV5-4 and TRBJ2-1; D is unclear. Germline CDR1 SGHNT, CDR2 YYREEE (reference sequence). Trimming left V 1 base short and J 6 bases short, with 8 bases between. CDR3 length: 13 residues. As DNA, the CDR3 is TGTGCCAGCAGCTTGCGAGATGCCAATGAGCAGTTCTTC. Translating it yields CASSLRDANEQFF. The full variable domain, with the rest looked up from reference TRBV5-4 and TRBJ2-1, is ETGVTQSPTHLIKTRGQQVTLRCSSQSGHNTVSWYQQALGQGPQFIFQYYREEENGRGNFPPRFSGLQFPNYSSELNVNALELDDSALYLCASSLRDANEQFFGPGTRLTVL.